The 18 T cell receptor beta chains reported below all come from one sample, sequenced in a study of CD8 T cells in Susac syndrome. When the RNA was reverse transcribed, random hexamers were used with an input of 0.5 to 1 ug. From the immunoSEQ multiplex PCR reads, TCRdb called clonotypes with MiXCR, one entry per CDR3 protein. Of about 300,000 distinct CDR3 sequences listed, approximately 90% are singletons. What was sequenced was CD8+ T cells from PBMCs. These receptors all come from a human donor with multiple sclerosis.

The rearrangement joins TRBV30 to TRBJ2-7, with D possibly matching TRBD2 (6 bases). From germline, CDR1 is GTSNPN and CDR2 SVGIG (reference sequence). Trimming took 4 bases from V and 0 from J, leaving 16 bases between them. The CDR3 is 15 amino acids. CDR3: CAWTPVEGISYEQYF. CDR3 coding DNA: TGTGCCTGGACCCCTGTGGAGGGGATCTCCTACGAGCAGTACTTC. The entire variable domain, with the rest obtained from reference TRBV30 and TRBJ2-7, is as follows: SQTIHQWPATLVQPVGSPLSLECTVEGTSNPNLYWYRQAAGRGLQLLFYSVGIGQISSEVPQNLSASRPQDRQFILSSKKLLLSDSGFYLCAWTPVEGISYEQYFGPGTRLTVT.

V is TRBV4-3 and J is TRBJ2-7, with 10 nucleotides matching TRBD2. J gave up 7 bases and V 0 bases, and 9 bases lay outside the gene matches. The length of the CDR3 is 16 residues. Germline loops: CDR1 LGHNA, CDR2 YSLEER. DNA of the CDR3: TGCGCCAGCAGCCAAGATCGCAGCGGGAGGGTGTGGGAGCAGTACTTC. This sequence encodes CASSQDRSGRVWEQYF.

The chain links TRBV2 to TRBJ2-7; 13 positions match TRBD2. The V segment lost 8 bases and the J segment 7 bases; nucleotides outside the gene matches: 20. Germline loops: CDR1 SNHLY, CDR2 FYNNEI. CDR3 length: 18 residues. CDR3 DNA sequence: TGTGCCAGCCAGGCCTTATCCGCCGGGACTAGCGGGATTAGTGAGCAGTACTTC. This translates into CASQALSAGTSGISEQYF.

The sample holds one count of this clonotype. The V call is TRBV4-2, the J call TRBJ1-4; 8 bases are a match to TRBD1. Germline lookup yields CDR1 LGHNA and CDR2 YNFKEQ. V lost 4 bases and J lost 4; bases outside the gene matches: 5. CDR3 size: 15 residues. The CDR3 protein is CASSPLQGDNEKLFF. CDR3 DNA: TGTGCCAGCAGCCCCCTACAGGGGGATAATGAAAAACTGTTTTTT.

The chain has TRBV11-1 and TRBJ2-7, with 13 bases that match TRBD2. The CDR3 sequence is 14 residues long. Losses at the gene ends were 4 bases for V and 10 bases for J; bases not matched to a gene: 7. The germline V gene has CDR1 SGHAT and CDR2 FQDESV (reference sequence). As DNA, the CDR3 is TGTGCCAGCAGCTCCCCGGGACTAGCGGGATTTCAGTACTTC. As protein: CASSSPGLAGFQYF.

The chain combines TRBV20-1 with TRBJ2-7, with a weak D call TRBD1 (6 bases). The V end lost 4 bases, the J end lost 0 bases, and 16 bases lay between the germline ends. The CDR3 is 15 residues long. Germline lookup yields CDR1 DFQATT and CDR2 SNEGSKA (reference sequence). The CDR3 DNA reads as TGCAGTGCTAACCCCGGGACATCGAACTCCTACGAGCAGTACTTC. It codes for CSANPGTSNSYEQYF.

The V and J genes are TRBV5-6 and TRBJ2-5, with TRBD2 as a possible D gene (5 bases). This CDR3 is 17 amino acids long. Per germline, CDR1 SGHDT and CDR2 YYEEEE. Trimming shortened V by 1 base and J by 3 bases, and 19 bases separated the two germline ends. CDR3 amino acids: CASSLLTGWPLKETQYF. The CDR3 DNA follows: TGTGCCAGCAGCTTGCTCACGGGATGGCCCCTAAAAGAGACCCAGTACTTC.

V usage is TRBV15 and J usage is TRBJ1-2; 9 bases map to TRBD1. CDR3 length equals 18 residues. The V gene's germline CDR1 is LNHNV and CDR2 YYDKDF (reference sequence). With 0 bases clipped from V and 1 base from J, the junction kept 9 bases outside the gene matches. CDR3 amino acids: CATSRDGGQGYVNYGYTF. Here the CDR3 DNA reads TGTGCCACCAGCAGAGATGGGGGACAGGGATACGTTAACTATGGCTACACCTTC. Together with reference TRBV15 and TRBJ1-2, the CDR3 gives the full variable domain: DAMVIQNPRYQVTQFGKPVTLSCSQTLNHNVMYWYQQKSSQAPKLLFHYYDKDFNNEADTPDNFQSRRPNTSFCFLDIRSPGLGDTAMYLCATSRDGGQGYVNYGYTFGSGTRLTVV.

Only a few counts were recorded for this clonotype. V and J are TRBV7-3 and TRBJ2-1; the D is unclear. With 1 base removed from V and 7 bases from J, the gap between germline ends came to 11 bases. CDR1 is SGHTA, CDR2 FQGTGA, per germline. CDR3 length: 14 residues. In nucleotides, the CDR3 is TGTGCCAGCAGCTTAATAGGGTCGCAAAATGAGCAGTTCTTC. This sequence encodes CASSLIGSQNEQFF.

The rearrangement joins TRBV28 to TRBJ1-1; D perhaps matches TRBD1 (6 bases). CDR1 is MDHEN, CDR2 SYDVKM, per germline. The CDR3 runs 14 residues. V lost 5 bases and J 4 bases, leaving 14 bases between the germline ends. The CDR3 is CASSDFDRFTEAFF. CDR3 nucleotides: TGTGCCAGCAGTGATTTTGACAGGTTCACTGAAGCTTTCTTT.

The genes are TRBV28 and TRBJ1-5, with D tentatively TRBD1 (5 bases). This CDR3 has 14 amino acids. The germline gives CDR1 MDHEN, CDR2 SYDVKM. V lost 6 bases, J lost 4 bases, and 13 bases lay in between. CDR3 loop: CASRSLRANQPQHF. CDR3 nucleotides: TGTGCCAGCAGAAGCCTCAGGGCTAATCAGCCCCAGCATTTT.

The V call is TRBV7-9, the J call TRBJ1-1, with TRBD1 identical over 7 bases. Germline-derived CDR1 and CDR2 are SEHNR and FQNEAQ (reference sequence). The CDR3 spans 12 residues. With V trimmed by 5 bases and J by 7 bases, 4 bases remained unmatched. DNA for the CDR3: TGTGCCAGCAGCAGAGGGACAGATGAAGCTTTCTTT. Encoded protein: CASSRGTDEAFF.

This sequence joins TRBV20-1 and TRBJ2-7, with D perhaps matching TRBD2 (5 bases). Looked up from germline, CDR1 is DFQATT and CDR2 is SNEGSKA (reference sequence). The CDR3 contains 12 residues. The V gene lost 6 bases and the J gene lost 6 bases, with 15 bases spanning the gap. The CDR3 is CSASEVKIEQYF. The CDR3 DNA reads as TGCAGTGCGTCGGAGGTCAAGATCGAGCAGTACTTC.

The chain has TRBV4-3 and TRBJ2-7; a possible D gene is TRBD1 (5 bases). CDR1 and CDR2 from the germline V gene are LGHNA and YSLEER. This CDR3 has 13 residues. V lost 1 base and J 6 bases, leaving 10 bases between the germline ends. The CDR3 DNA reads TGCGCCAGCAGCCAAGTTCAGGGCCCCGAGCAGTACTTC. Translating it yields CASSQVQGPEQYF.

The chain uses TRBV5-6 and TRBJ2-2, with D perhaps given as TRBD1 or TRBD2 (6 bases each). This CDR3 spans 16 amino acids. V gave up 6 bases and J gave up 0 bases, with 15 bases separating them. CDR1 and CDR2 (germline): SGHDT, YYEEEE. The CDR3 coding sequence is TGTGCCAGCAACCCCTCGGAGGGGGCGAACACCGGGGAGCTGTTTTTT. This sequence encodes CASNPSEGANTGELFF.

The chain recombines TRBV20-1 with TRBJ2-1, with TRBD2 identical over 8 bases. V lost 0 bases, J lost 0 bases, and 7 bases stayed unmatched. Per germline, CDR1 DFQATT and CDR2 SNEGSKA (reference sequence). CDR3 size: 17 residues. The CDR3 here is CSARDVLADSSYNEQFF. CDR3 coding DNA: TGCAGTGCTAGAGATGTACTAGCGGATAGCTCCTACAATGAGCAGTTCTTC.

CDR3 region: CASSRPGTTNTGELFF. DNA of the CDR3: TGTGCCAGCAGCCGGCCCGGGACGACGAACACCGGGGAGCTGTTTTTT. V usage is TRBV11-2 and J usage is TRBJ2-2; D may correspond to TRBD1 or TRBD2 (5 bases each). The CDR3 runs to 16 residues. Trimming took 5 bases from V and 0 from J, leaving 13 bases between them. Germline lookup yields CDR1 SGHAT and CDR2 FQNNGV.

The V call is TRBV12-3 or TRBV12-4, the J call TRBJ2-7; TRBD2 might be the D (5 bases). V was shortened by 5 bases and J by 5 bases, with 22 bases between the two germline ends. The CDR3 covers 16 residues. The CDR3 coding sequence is TGTGCCAGCAGTCCCCCCCTCGGGCGGGTATCGGACGAGCAGTACTTC. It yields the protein CASSPPLGRVSDEQYF.